Listed below are T cell receptor beta chains from one sample, sequenced in a study of T cell responses to AZD1222 COVID-19 vaccine. TCRdb's table, derived via immunoSEQ multiplex PCR, lists solely in-frame clones and lacks some. Here the sample spans fewer than 85,000 clones, about 88% being singletons. This specimen was peripheral blood, taken 28 days after the second AZD1222 dose. The receptors come from an adult who received the AZD1222 COVID-19 vaccine. Both conserved end residues are part of each CDR3. The D gene is left open where the match is weak. Rows may omit the clone size; those that give it use once, few, many or a size class.

d_gene: -
j_gene: TRBJ2-1
v_gene: TRBV24-1
abundance: -
CDR3aa: CATSDLVRNEQFF
CDR3nt: TGTGCCACCAGTGATTTAGTTCGCAATGAGCAGTTCTTC

d_gene: TRBD2
j_gene: TRBJ2-1
v_gene: TRBV11-3
abundance: -
CDR3aa: CASSLGGFEQFF
CDR3nt: TGTGCCAGCAGCCTGGGGGGGTTTGAGCAGTTCTTC

d_gene: -
j_gene: TRBJ1-2
v_gene: TRBV7-2
abundance: -
CDR3aa: CASSLALAGEIYGYTF
CDR3nt: TGTGCCAGCAGCTTAGCGTTGGCAGGGGAAATCTATGGCTACACCTTC

d_gene: TRBD1
j_gene: TRBJ2-1
v_gene: TRBV6-2/TRBV6-3
abundance: -
CDR3aa: CASSYSMDPGTGEYEQFF
CDR3nt: TGTGCCAGCAGTTACTCGATGGACCCCGGGACAGGGGAGTATGAGCAGTTCTTC

d_gene: -
j_gene: TRBJ2-3
v_gene: TRBV9
abundance: -
CDR3aa: CASSVAGDRTDTQYF
CDR3nt: TGTGCCAGCAGCGTAGCGGGGGACCGCACAGATACGCAGTATTTT

d_gene: TRBD1
j_gene: TRBJ1-2
v_gene: TRBV4-3
abundance: -
CDR3aa: CASSQIVGTGGYGYTF
CDR3nt: TGCGCCAGCAGCCAAATTGTAGGGACAGGGGGCTATGGCTACACCTTC

d_gene: -
j_gene: TRBJ2-1
v_gene: TRBV6-5
abundance: -
CDR3aa: CASSPQGSSYNEQFF
CDR3nt: TGTGCCAGCAGTCCGCAGGGGAGTTCCTACAATGAGCAGTTCTTC

d_gene: TRBD2
j_gene: TRBJ2-2
v_gene: TRBV27
abundance: -
CDR3aa: CASSGLVPGELFF
CDR3nt: TGTGCCAGCAGTGGACTAGTACCCGGGGAGCTGTTTTTT

d_gene: TRBD1
j_gene: TRBJ2-7
v_gene: TRBV7-2
abundance: -
CDR3aa: CASSLIPGQGGGQYF
CDR3nt: TGTGCCAGCAGCTTGATCCCGGGACAGGGGGGAGGGCAGTACTTC

d_gene: TRBD2
j_gene: TRBJ2-5
v_gene: TRBV7-9
abundance: few
CDR3aa: CASSPGLASETQYF
CDR3nt: TGTGCCAGCAGCCCGGGACTAGCTTCAGAGACCCAGTACTTC

d_gene: TRBD1
j_gene: TRBJ1-1
v_gene: TRBV18
abundance: -
CDR3aa: CASSQTGTPEAFF
CDR3nt: TGTGCCAGCTCACAGACAGGGACACCTGAAGCTTTCTTT

d_gene: TRBD1
j_gene: TRBJ1-1
v_gene: TRBV29-1
abundance: -
CDR3aa: CSVSIGQGITEAFF
CDR3nt: TGCAGCGTGAGTATTGGACAGGGTATAACTGAAGCTTTCTTT

d_gene: -
j_gene: TRBJ1-6
v_gene: TRBV30
abundance: few
CDR3aa: CAWSVRNSPLHF
CDR3nt: TGTGCCTGGAGTGTACGGAATTCACCCCTCCACTTT

d_gene: -
j_gene: TRBJ2-5
v_gene: TRBV12-3/TRBV12-4
abundance: once
CDR3aa: CASSAGPGETQYF
CDR3nt: TGTGCCAGCAGCGCCGGGCCAGGGGAGACCCAGTACTTC

d_gene: TRBD2
j_gene: TRBJ2-2
v_gene: TRBV5-1
abundance: -
CDR3aa: CASSPTRGGNLPGELFF
CDR3nt: TGCGCCAGCAGCCCAACCCGGGGAGGGAACTTGCCCGGGGAGCTGTTTTTT

d_gene: -
j_gene: TRBJ2-1
v_gene: TRBV9
abundance: -
CDR3aa: CASSPQGPGEQFF
CDR3nt: TGTGCCAGCAGCCCCCAGGGCCCCGGTGAGCAGTTCTTC

d_gene: -
j_gene: TRBJ1-2
v_gene: TRBV12-5
abundance: -
CDR3aa: CASGLAPQGPYGYTF
CDR3nt: TGTGCTAGTGGTTTGGCACCCCAGGGGCCCTATGGCTACACCTTC

d_gene: -
j_gene: TRBJ2-7
v_gene: TRBV5-1
abundance: -
CDR3aa: CASSLGQNPYEQYF
CDR3nt: TGCGCCAGCAGCTTAGGACAGAATCCCTACGAGCAGTACTTC

d_gene: -
j_gene: TRBJ2-3
v_gene: TRBV30
abundance: -
CDR3aa: CAYTKITSTDTQYF
CDR3nt: TGTGCCTATACCAAGATAACTAGCACAGATACGCAGTATTTT

d_gene: TRBD1
j_gene: TRBJ2-7
v_gene: TRBV18
abundance: -
CDR3aa: CASSPVPGQGYEQYF
CDR3nt: TGTGCCAGCTCACCCGTCCCGGGACAGGGGTACGAGCAGTACTTC

d_gene: TRBD2
j_gene: TRBJ2-5
v_gene: TRBV19
abundance: -
CDR3aa: CATQTSGVQETQYF
CDR3nt: TGTGCCACACAAACTAGCGGGGTTCAAGAGACCCAGTACTTC